The source of this T cell receptor beta chain is a study of blood T cells in healthy people across ages. Study-level points and caveats: Researchers report that TCR beta diversity correlated strongly with naive T cell percentage.

With regard to this clonotype: As yet, its antigen is unknown. Germline and junction disagree at one end, which may indicate a read error.

The CDR3 is 15 residues long. Germline-derived CDR1 and CDR2 are ENHRY and SYGVKD. For the second PCR, which ran for about 6 to 12 cycles, a sample-barcoded 5' primer and a J-beta primer mix were used. The template-switch adaptor was a 5' adaptor with 12 random nucleotides. It tagged each cDNA molecule. Using its own MiXCR run on the 5' RACE reads, TCRdb lists one record per CDR3 protein. The data contain approximately 1.5 million distinct CDR3 sequences, 42% of them singletons. The clonotype was recovered from a woman aged 18-35 years in good health. What was sequenced was blood. The chain has TRBV10-3 and TRBJ2-3; unclear D gene. The CDR3 sequence is CAISESPAGTDTRYF. CDR3 coding DNA: TGTGCCATCAGTGAGTCTCCAGCTGGCACAGATACGCGGTATTTT.